This paragraph reports one TCR beta chain. This record comes from a study of cytomegalovirus exposure and HLA in healthy donors. Background on the study: Counted in an early data release were about 85 million unique TCRs from HLA-typed donors.

The PCR employed 60 Vbeta primers together with 13 Jbeta primers. The data were produced by immunoSEQ multiplex PCR, yet TCRdb's version contains in-frame clones alone and is incomplete. This sample carries over 150,000 clones, 70% to 80% of them seen once, and the ten largest clones take 8.5% to 10%. Germline assignment: CDR1 KGHSH and CDR2 LQKENI. This CDR3 is 16 amino acids long. J lost 6 bases, V lost 3 bases, and 12 bases had no gene match. The sequencing sample was made of PBMCs. This sequence joins TRBV18 and TRBJ1-1; TRBD1 agrees at 8 bases. This sequence was found in a man aged 18-30 years in good health and CMV-seropositive. CDR3 loop: CASSPRTGTSQAEAFF. CDR3 coding DNA: TGTGCCAGCTCACCCAGGACAGGGACGTCCCAAGCTGAAGCTTTCTTT. Full variable domain (remainder filled in from reference TRBV18 and TRBJ1-1): NAGVMQNPRHLVRRRGQEARLRCSPMKGHSHVYWYRQLPEEGLKFMVYLQKENIIDESGMPKERFSAEFPKEGPSILRIQQVVRGDSAAYFCASSPRTGTSQAEAFFGQGTRLTVV.